The entry below describes one TCR beta chain. Its specificity is unknown. This entry comes from a study of response to subunit inactivated influenza vaccine. Regarding the study as a whole: Authors suggested each seasonal flu vaccination may recruit only limited numbers of new T cells.

TCRdb fed the RT-PCR reads into MiXCR, producing one record per CDR3 protein. Of roughly 550,000 distinct CDR3 sequences detected, approximately 24% appear once; the ten largest clones hold approximately 2.9%. This CDR3 spans 12 amino acids. In germline, CDR1 is LGHDT, CDR2 YNNKEL (reference sequence). Trimming shortened V by 1 base and J by 3 bases, and 4 bases separated the two germline ends. Separately, the same data were catalogued under a study of T cells expressing NK-cell markers. That source adds: Beta-chain TCR cDNA was generated via 5'RACE template switching with UMIs. Just one sequenced donor of eight was HCMV-seronegative, while seven were seropositive. The leading position in the CD3+CD56-NKG2C+ fraction of four donors also went to these clonotypes. Clones of NKG2C+ T cells that had expanded were of unclear HCMV specificity.

This clonotype was sampled from a man over 45 who received an inactivated influenza vaccine. Material: CD4+ T cells sorted from PBMCs, obtained 11 to 12 days after vaccination. V is TRBV3-1 and J is TRBJ2-7; D is unclear. CDR3: CASSQVNYEQYF. The CDR3 DNA sequence: TGTGCCAGCAGCCAAGTAAACTACGAGCAGTACTTC.